This is a list of T cell receptor beta chains from one sample in a study of blood T cell repertoires in COVID-19. Assay used: immunoSEQ multiplex PCR; TCRdb lists only in-frame clones, some missing. The repertoire holds 100,000 or so clones, with 75% to 90% as singletons. The source material was peripheral blood. These TCRs come from a human donor in a cohort sampled during active COVID-19. Each CDR3 is given with its conserved first and last residue. D genes are given only for firm matches. The size field is filled for only some rows; it gives once, few, many or a size class.

v_call,clone_size,cdr3_length,j_call,d_call,cdr3_aa,cdr3_nt
TRBV15,once,14,TRBJ1-5,.,CATSIHRVNQPQHF,TGTGCCACCAGCATTCACAGGGTCAATCAGCCCCAGCATTTT
TRBV28,.,15,TRBJ1-3,TRBD1,CASNVWTGIGNTIYF,TGTGCCAGCAATGTATGGACAGGAATCGGAAACACCATATATTTT
TRBV7-6,.,16,TRBJ2-7,TRBD2,CASSRSSGTSVYEQYF,TGTGCCAGCAGCCGTTCCTCCGGGACTAGCGTCTACGAGCAGTACTTC
TRBV9,.,12,TRBJ1-2,.,CASSREDYGYTF,TGTGCCAGCAGCCGGGAGGACTATGGCTACACCTTC
TRBV14,.,15,TRBJ2-3,.,CASSQAQGYTDTQYF,TGTGCCAGCAGCCAAGCACAGGGTTACACAGATACGCAGTATTTT
TRBV7-8,.,15,TRBJ1-5,TRBD1,CASSSRDRGLQPQHF,TGTGCCAGCAGCTCTCGGGACAGGGGGCTTCAGCCCCAGCATTTT
TRBV6-6,.,14,TRBJ2-7,.,CASQNRLSSYEQYF,TGTGCCAGTCAAAACAGGCTCAGCTCCTACGAGCAGTACTTC
TRBV7-2,.,16,TRBJ2-6,TRBD2,CASSSPGGLGANVLTF,TGTGCCAGCAGCTCCCCGGGGGGGCTTGGGGCCAACGTCCTGACTTTC
TRBV27,.,15,TRBJ1-2,.,CASSLGRVGDYGYTF,TGTGCCAGCAGTTTGGGGAGGGTGGGAGACTATGGCTACACCTTC
TRBV4-1,.,17,TRBJ1-1,TRBD1,CASSQDWAHRGNTEAFF,TGCGCCAGCAGCCAAGATTGGGCACACAGGGGGAACACTGAAGCTTTCTTT
TRBV5-4,.,15,TRBJ2-3,TRBD2,CASSLAGLAGARGYF,TGTGCCAGCAGCTTGGCCGGACTAGCGGGGGCCCGAGGGTATTTT
TRBV6-2/TRBV6-3,.,15,TRBJ2-6,.,CASSYGQAGANVLTF,TGTGCCAGCAGTTACGGGCAGGCTGGGGCCAACGTCCTGACTTTC
TRBV7-6,.,13,TRBJ2-5,.,CASSLIQGETQYF,TGTGCCAGCAGCTTAATACAGGGAGAGACCCAGTACTTC
TRBV6-5,.,15,TRBJ1-3,.,CASSYSRGSGNTIYF,TGTGCCAGCAGTTACTCTAGGGGGTCTGGAAACACCATATATTTT
TRBV7-9,.,13,TRBJ2-1,.,CASSLELGNEQFF,TGTGCCAGCAGCTTAGAACTCGGCAATGAGCAGTTCTTC
TRBV11-3,.,14,TRBJ2-2,TRBD2,CASALAGGTGELFF,TGTGCCAGCGCTCTAGCGGGGGGGACCGGGGAGCTGTTTTTT
TRBV4-2,.,14,TRBJ1-2,.,CASSQDPGNYGYTF,TGTGCCAGCAGCCAAGATCCAGGTAACTATGGCTACACCTTC
TRBV15,.,15,TRBJ1-5,.,CATSRETGFFQPQHF,TGTGCCACCAGCAGAGAAACAGGGTTTTTTCAGCCCCAGCATTTT
TRBV15,.,15,TRBJ1-3,.,CATSREAVAGNTIYF,TGTGCCACCAGCAGAGAGGCAGTCGCTGGAAACACCATATATTTT
TRBV5-4,.,16,TRBJ2-5,TRBD2,CASSLGASGGQETQYF,TGTGCCAGCAGCTTGGGCGCTAGCGGGGGGCAAGAGACCCAGTACTTC
TRBV19,.,14,TRBJ1-1,.,CASSRNRMNTEAFF,TGTGCCAGTAGTAGGAACAGAATGAACACTGAAGCTTTCTTT
TRBV7-9,.,14,TRBJ1-3,.,CASSLSISGNTIYF,TGTGCCAGCAGCTTAAGCATCTCTGGAAACACCATATATTTT
TRBV4-2,.,13,TRBJ1-2,.,CASSREAGDGYTF,TGTGCCAGCAGCCGAGAAGCAGGGGATGGCTACACCTTC
TRBV5-1,.,14,TRBJ1-1,.,CASSLQTLNTEAFF,TGCGCCAGCAGCCTACAGACACTGAACACTGAAGCTTTCTTT
TRBV10-3,.,11,TRBJ2-7,TRBD2,CAIGLAREQYF,TGTGCCATTGGACTAGCCCGCGAGCAGTACTTC
TRBV5-4,once,13,TRBJ1-1,.,CASSLVGGGEAFF,TGTGCCAGCAGCTTGGTAGGAGGAGGTGAAGCTTTCTTT
TRBV10-3,once,14,TRBJ1-5,.,CAISDSFSNQPQHF,TGTGCCATCAGCGACAGCTTTAGCAATCAGCCCCAGCATTTT
TRBV13,.,16,TRBJ2-3,TRBD2,CASSTTGLAGTDTQYF,TGTGCCAGCAGCACCACCGGACTAGCGGGCACAGATACGCAGTATTTT
TRBV7-9,.,15,TRBJ2-1,TRBD2,CASSGRLAGGDEQFF,TGTGCCAGCAGCGGGAGGCTAGCGGGGGGTGATGAGCAGTTCTTC
TRBV7-9,.,15,TRBJ2-7,TRBD2,CASSLAAGVGYEQYF,TGTGCCAGCAGCTTAGCCGCGGGGGTCGGCTACGAGCAGTACTTC
TRBV5-5,few,17,TRBJ2-6,.,CASSLTSDNSGANVLTF,TGTGCCAGCAGCTTGACCAGCGATAACTCTGGGGCCAACGTCCTGACTTTC
TRBV18,.,14,TRBJ1-1,.,CASSGRRGNTEAFF,TGTGCCAGCTCAGGTCGAAGGGGGAACACTGAAGCTTTCTTT
TRBV28,once,16,TRBJ2-1,.,CASRTRGFGPYNEQFF,TGTGCCAGCAGGACTCGGGGTTTTGGACCCTACAATGAGCAGTTCTTC
TRBV6-1,.,12,TRBJ2-7,.,CASSTRTYEQYF,TGTGCCAGCAGTACGAGGACCTACGAGCAGTACTTC
TRBV19,.,16,TRBJ1-5,.,CASSIGRSRSNQPQHF,TGTGCCAGTAGTATAGGCCGGAGTAGGAGCAATCAGCCCCAGCATTTT
TRBV19,.,13,TRBJ1-6,TRBD1,CASSRDRNSPLHF,TGTGCCAGTAGTAGGGACAGAAATTCACCCCTCCACTTT
TRBV18,few,15,TRBJ1-6,TRBD1,CASSPWTGTNSPLHF,TGTGCCAGCTCACCTTGGACAGGGACTAATTCACCCCTCCACTTT
TRBV5-4,few,13,TRBJ1-1,.,CASSLRSDSEAFF,TGTGCCAGCAGCTTGCGGAGCGACAGCGAAGCTTTCTTT
TRBV6-6,.,15,TRBJ1-2,.,CASSSEVVGGNGYTF,TGTGCCAGCAGTTCGGAAGTAGTAGGGGGAAATGGCTACACCTTC
TRBV4-3,.,18,TRBJ2-1,TRBD2,CASSQDHLAGGTYNEQFF,TGCGCCAGCAGCCAAGATCACCTAGCGGGGGGAACCTACAATGAGCAGTTCTTC
TRBV24-1,.,15,TRBJ2-5,TRBD1,CATSDRRTGRETQYF,TGTGCCACCAGTGACCGCCGGACAGGGCGTGAGACCCAGTACTTC
TRBV2,.,12,TRBJ2-5,.,CASSELVKTQYF,TGTGCCAGCAGTGAATTAGTGAAGACCCAGTACTTC
TRBV6-5,.,16,TRBJ2-7,TRBD2,CASSSRTSGGTYEQYF,TGTGCCAGCAGTTCAAGGACTAGCGGGGGAACCTACGAGCAGTACTTC
TRBV20-1,.,11,TRBJ2-7,.,CSAESSYEQYF,TGCAGTGCTGAGTCCTCCTACGAGCAGTACTTC
TRBV28,.,14,TRBJ1-4,.,CASSRGGLDEKLFF,TGTGCCAGCAGTCGGGGGGGGTTAGATGAAAAACTGTTTTTT
TRBV5-6,.,15,TRBJ1-2,TRBD1,CASSPNRGRSYGYTF,TGTGCCAGCAGCCCGAACAGGGGGCGCAGCTATGGCTACACCTTC
TRBV4-3,few,16,TRBJ1-6,.,CASSPWALAGNSPLHF,TGCGCCAGCAGCCCCTGGGCCCTGGCGGGCAATTCACCCCTCCACTTT
TRBV6-6,.,16,TRBJ2-3,.,CASSYSSGASTDTQYF,TGTGCCAGCAGTTACTCGAGTGGGGCTAGCACAGATACGCAGTATTTT
TRBV6-6,few,15,TRBJ1-6,.,CASTPGSGYNSPLHF,TGTGCCAGCACCCCGGGGTCCGGTTATAATTCACCCCTCCACTTT
TRBV10-3,.,17,TRBJ2-3,TRBD2,CAIRMGTSAKYTDTQYF,TGTGCCATCAGGATGGGGACTAGCGCTAAATACACAGATACGCAGTATTTT
TRBV6-6,.,15,TRBJ2-1,.,CASSYESNSYNEQFF,TGTGCCAGCAGTTACGAGTCTAACTCCTACAATGAGCAGTTCTTC
TRBV12-3/TRBV12-4,.,13,TRBJ1-4,.,CASKDSGNEKLFF,TGTGCCAGCAAGGACAGTGGAAATGAAAAACTGTTTTTT
TRBV29-1,.,12,TRBJ2-5,.,CSVVRETETQYF,TGCAGCGTTGTCCGTGAGACTGAGACCCAGTACTTC
TRBV9,.,16,TRBJ1-1,.,CASSVATGGMGTEAFF,TGTGCCAGCAGCGTAGCTACTGGAGGGATGGGAACTGAAGCTTTCTTT